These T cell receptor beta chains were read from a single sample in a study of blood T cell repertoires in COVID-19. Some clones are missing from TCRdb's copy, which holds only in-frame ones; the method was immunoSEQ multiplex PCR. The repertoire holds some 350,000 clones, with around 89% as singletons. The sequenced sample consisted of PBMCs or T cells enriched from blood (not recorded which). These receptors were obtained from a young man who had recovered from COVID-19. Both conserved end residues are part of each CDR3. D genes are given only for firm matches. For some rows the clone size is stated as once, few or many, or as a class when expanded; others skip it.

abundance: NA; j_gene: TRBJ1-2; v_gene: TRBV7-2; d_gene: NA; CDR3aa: CASSLELNYGYTF; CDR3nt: TGTGCCAGCAGCTTAGAACTAAACTATGGCTACACCTTC
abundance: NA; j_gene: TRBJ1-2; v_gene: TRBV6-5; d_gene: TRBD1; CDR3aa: CASTPGQGAYGYTF; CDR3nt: TGTGCCAGCACTCCGGGACAGGGGGCCTACGGCTACACCTTC
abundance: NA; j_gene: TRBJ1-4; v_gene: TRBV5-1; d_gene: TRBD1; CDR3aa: CASSGGTVSNEKLFF; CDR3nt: TGCGCCAGCAGCGGAGGGACAGTCAGTAATGAAAAACTGTTTTTT
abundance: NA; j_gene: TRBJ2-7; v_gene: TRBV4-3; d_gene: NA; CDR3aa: CASSPRVRDEQYF; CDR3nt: TGCGCCAGCAGCCCCAGGGTTAGGGACGAGCAGTACTTC
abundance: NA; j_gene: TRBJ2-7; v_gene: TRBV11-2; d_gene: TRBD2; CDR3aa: CASSLSGGRTGEQYF; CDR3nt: TGTGCCAGCAGCTTATCCGGCGGGAGGACGGGAGAGCAGTACTTC
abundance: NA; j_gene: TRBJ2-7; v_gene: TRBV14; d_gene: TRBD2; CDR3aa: CASSPGLAVPYEQYF; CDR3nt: TGTGCCAGCAGCCCGGGACTAGCGGTTCCCTACGAGCAGTACTTC
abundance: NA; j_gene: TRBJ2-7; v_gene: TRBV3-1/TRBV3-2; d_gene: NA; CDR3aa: CASSQMATEYYEQYF; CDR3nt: TGTGCCAGCAGCCAGATGGCTACAGAATACTACGAGCAGTACTTC
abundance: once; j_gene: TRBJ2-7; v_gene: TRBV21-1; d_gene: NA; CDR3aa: CASSKEGETVSSYEQYF; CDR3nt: TGTGCCAGCAGCAAAGAAGGGGAAACCGTAAGCTCCTACGAGCAGTACTTC
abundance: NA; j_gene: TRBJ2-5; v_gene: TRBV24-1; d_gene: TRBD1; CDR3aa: CATSDSLDRLETQYF; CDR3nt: TGTGCCACCAGTGACTCCTTGGACAGGCTAGAGACCCAGTACTTC
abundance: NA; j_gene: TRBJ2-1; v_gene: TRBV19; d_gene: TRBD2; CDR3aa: CASSFWTSGLYNEQFF; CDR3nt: TGTGCCAGTAGTTTCTGGACTAGCGGGCTCTACAATGAGCAGTTCTTC
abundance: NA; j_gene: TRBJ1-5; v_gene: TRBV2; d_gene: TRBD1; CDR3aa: CASSGDRNSNQPQHF; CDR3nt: TGTGCCAGCAGTGGGGACAGAAATAGCAATCAGCCCCAGCATTTT
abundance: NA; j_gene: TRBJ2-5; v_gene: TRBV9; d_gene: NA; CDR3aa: CASSSRGSGYNQETQYF; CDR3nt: TGTGCCAGCAGCTCCCGTGGGAGCGGGTATAACCAAGAGACCCAGTACTTC
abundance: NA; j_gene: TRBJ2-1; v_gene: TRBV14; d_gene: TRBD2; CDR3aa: CASSQEGLAVYNEQFF; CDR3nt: TGTGCCAGCAGCCAAGAGGGACTAGCGGTATACAATGAGCAGTTCTTC
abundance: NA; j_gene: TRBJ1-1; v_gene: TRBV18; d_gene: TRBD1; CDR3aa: CASSLRTGLNTEAFF; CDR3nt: TGTGCCAGCTCACTTCGGACAGGGTTAAACACTGAAGCTTTCTTT
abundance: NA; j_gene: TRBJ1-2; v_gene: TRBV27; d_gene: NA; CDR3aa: CASSQHRDSTGYTF; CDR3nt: TGTGCCAGCAGTCAACACAGGGATTCAACTGGCTACACCTTC
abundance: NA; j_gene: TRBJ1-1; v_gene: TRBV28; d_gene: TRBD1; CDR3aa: CASGTGATEAFF; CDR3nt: TGTGCCAGCGGGACAGGGGCGACTGAAGCTTTCTTT
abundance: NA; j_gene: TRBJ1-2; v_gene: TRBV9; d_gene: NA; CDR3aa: CASSVDGGGYTF; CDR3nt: TGTGCCAGCAGCGTAGATGGCGGGGGCTACACCTTC
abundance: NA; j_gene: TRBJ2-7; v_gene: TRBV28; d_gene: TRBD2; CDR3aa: CASSPGLAGGLYEQYF; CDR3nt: TGTGCCAGCAGTCCCGGACTAGCGGGAGGTCTATACGAGCAGTACTTC
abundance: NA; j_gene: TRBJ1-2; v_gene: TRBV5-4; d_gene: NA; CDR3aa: CASSLDRGSNYGYTF; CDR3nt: TGTGCCAGCAGCTTGGACCGGGGGTCCAACTATGGCTACACCTTC
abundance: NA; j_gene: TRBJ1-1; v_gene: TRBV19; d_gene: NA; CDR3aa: CASSFYRDSTEAFF; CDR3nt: TGTGCCAGTAGTTTCTACAGGGATAGCACTGAAGCTTTCTTT
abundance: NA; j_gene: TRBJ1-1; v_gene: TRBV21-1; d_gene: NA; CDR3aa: CASSKATPNTEAFF; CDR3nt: TGTGCCAGCAGCAAAGCGACACCGAACACTGAAGCTTTCTTT
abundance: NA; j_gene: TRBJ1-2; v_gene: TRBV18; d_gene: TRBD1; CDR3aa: CASSPSDRGHYGYTF; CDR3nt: TGTGCCAGCTCACCCTCGGACAGGGGGCATTATGGCTACACCTTC
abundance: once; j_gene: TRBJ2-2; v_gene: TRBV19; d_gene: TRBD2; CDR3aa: CASSPRTSGNTGELFF; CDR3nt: TGTGCCAGTAGTCCCCGGACTAGCGGGAACACCGGGGAGCTGTTTTTT
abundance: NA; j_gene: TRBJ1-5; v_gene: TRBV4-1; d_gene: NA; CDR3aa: CASSQDPVNQPQHF; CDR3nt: TGCGCCAGCAGCCAAGATCCGGTCAATCAGCCCCAGCATTTT
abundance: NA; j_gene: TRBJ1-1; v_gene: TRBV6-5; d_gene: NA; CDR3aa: CASSPGVPNTEAFF; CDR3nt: TGTGCCAGCAGCCCCGGGGTTCCAAACACTGAAGCTTTCTTT
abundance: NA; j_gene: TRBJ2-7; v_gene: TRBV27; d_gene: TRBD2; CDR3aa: CASSGRLAGPSGRSYEQYF; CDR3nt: TGTGCCAGCAGTGGGAGACTAGCGGGTCCTTCTGGGAGGTCCTACGAGCAGTACTTC
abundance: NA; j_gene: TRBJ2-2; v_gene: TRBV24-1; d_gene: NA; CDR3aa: CATSDPAGDTGELFF; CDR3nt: TGTGCCACCAGTGATCCGGCCGGGGACACCGGGGAGCTGTTTTTT
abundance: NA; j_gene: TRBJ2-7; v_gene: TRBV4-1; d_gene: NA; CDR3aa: CASSQERTVYEQYF; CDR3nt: TGCGCCAGCAGCCAAGAGAGGACAGTTTACGAGCAGTACTTC
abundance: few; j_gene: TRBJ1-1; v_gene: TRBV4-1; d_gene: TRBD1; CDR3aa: CASSQTTGQVNTEAFF; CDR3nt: TGCGCCAGCAGCCAAACTACGGGACAGGTGAACACTGAAGCTTTCTTT
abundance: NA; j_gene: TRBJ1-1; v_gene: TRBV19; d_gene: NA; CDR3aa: CASSESWGGLNTEAFF; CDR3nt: TGTGCCAGTAGTGAGAGCTGGGGGGGACTGAACACTGAAGCTTTCTTT
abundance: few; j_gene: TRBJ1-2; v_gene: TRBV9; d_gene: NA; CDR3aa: CASSPGDGIQGSGGYTF; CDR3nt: TGTGCCAGCAGCCCCGGAGACGGGATACAGGGATCTGGTGGCTACACCTTC
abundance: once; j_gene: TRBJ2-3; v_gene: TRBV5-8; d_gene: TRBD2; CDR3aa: CASSQSGGAVDTQYF; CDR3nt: TGTGCCAGCAGCCAGAGCGGGGGGGCCGTAGATACGCAGTATTTT
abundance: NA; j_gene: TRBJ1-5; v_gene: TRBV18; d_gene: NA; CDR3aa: CASSPGGRYDNQPQHF; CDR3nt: TGTGCCAGCTCACCCGGGGGGCGGTATGACAATCAGCCCCAGCATTTT
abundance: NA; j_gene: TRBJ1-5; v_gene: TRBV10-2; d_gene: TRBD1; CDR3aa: CASSESTRVQGQRYQPQHF; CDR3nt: TGCGCCAGCAGTGAGTCGACACGGGTTCAGGGACAGCGGTATCAGCCCCAGCATTTT
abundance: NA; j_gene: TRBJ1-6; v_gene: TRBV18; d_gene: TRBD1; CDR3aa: CASSPDRGSPLHF; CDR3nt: TGTGCCAGCTCCCCCGACAGGGGTTCACCCCTCCACTTT
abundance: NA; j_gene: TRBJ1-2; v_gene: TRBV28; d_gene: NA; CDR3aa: CASSLQGSYGYTF; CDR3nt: TGTGCCAGCAGTTTGCAGGGGAGCTATGGCTACACCTTC
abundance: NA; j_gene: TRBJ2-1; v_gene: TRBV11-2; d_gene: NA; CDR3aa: CASISKGGGYNEQFF; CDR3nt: TGTGCCAGCATATCTAAGGGGGGGGGCTACAATGAGCAGTTCTTC
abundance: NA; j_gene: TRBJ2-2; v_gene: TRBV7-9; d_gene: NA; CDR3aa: CASSPRTTGELFF; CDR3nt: TGTGCCAGCAGCCCGCGAACTACCGGGGAGCTGTTTTTT
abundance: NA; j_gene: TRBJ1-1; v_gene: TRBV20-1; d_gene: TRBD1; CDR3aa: CSAGTATEAFF; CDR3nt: TGCAGTGCTGGGACAGCCACTGAAGCTTTCTTT
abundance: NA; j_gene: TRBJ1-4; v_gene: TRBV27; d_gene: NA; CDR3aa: CASSSRQRLATNEKLFF; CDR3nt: TGTGCCAGCAGTTCCCGACAAAGGCTTGCAACTAATGAAAAACTGTTTTTT
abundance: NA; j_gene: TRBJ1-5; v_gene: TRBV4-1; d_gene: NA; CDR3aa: CASSQPGQINQPQHF; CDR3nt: TGCGCCAGCAGCCAACCTGGACAGATAAATCAGCCCCAGCATTTT